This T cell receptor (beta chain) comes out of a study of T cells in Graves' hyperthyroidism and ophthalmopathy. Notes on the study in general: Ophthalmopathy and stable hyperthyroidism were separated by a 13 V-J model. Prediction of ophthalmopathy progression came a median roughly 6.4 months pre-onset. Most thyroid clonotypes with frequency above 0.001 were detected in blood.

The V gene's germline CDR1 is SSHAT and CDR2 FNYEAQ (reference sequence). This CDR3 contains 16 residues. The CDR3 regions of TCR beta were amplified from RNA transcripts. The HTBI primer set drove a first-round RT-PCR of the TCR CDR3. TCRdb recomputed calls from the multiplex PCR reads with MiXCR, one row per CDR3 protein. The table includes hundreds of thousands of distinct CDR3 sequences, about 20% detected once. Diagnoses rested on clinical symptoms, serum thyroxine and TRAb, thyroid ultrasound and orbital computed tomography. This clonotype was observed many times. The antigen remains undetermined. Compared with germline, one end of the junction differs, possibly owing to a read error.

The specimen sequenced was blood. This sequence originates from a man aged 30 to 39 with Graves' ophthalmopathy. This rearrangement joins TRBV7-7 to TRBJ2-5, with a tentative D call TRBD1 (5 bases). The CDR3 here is CASSSSLDKSQETQYF. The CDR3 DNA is TGTGCTAGCAGCTCCTCTTTGGACAAATCCCAAGAGACCCAGTACTTC.